These T cell receptor beta chains were read from a single sample in a study of shared clonotypes between healthy human individuals. Only in-frame clones appear in the TCRdb table, and some are missing; sequencing was by immunoSEQ multiplex PCR. The sample has about 2.1 million clones, 93% seen once; the top ten hold around 1.8%. Sequences were obtained from naive CD8+ T cells from PBMCs. The receptors originated from a young man in good health. Some clones in this sample may be carry-over from other donors' samples. CDR3s leave out the opening cysteine and the closing phenylalanine or tryptophan.

J,V,CDR3
TRBJ1-2,TRBV6-6,ASQEGAGTDYGYT
TRBJ2-7,TRBV27,ASSYDAGPLFREQY
TRBJ2-3,TRBV25-1,ASSDPHWREGQDTQY
TRBJ2-7,TRBV6-6,ASSYSDEQY
TRBJ2-1,TRBV2,ASIRASGYSYNEQF
TRBJ2-7,TRBV5-5,ASSPSGNLYEQY
TRBJ1-2,TRBV19,ASSISLPYSGYT
TRBJ2-1,TRBV30,AWSKREGHNEQF
TRBJ1-2,TRBV19,ASSPRRVDGYT
TRBJ2-2,TRBV14,ASSLGYGELF
TRBJ2-5,TRBV15,ATRLGGSETQY
TRBJ2-2,TRBV5-1,AIEDDTGELF
TRBJ1-5,TRBV7-6,ASSLGGSYQPQH
TRBJ1-2,TRBV29-1,SVEVWTMYNYGYT
TRBJ1-3,TRBV6-5,ASSHFDGTGNTIY
TRBJ2-5,TRBV14,ASSQDVSETQY
TRBJ1-1,TRBV28,ASRLTGSEAF
TRBJ2-5,TRBV27,ASSFAGGAGETQY
TRBJ1-1,TRBV7-8,ASSPQGARTEAF
TRBJ2-7,TRBV7-9,ASSLAPHISGFYEQY
TRBJ1-1,TRBV7-9,ASSRTGIYTEAF
TRBJ1-3,TRBV19,ASSTDSFTIY
TRBJ1-2,TRBV9,ASSVGRAYGYT
TRBJ2-1,TRBV6-5,ASSTDGGGYNEQF
TRBJ2-1,TRBV9,ASSAVGRYNEQF
TRBJ2-7,TRBV11-2,ASSPREYEQY
TRBJ2-3,TRBV9,ASSVAPAGFTDTQY
TRBJ2-3,TRBV9,ASSVEKAGISSTDTQY
TRBJ2-3,TRBV5-6,ASSYRLALVDTQY
TRBJ1-2,TRBV27,ASSLFRGTDNYGYT
TRBJ2-7,TRBV28,ASRQNEQY
TRBJ1-5,TRBV28,ASSSLRADQPQH
TRBJ2-1,TRBV7-9,ASSSPLDRGGEQF
TRBJ2-7,TRBV27,ASSDFGQDYEQY
TRBJ2-7,TRBV28,ASSLFGANYEQY
TRBJ1-2,TRBV19,ASSIDEGRSYGYT
TRBJ2-7,TRBV19,ASSPLGGPYEQY
TRBJ2-7,TRBV5-8,ASSILARNDYEQY
TRBJ2-1,TRBV28,ASSIGGYNEQF
TRBJ2-5,TRBV10-3,AISESGTATQETQY
TRBJ1-5,TRBV7-6,ASSLEAGGTQPQH
TRBJ1-2,TRBV28,ASSSGGGPYT
TRBJ2-1,TRBV9,ASSGSGNRYEQF
TRBJ2-1,TRBV7-8,ASSYQGPYYNEQF
TRBJ2-1,TRBV7-9,ASSLIGRTPYNEQF
TRBJ2-3,TRBV27,ASSLQSGTTDTQY
TRBJ2-7,TRBV5-1,ASSLGLAGALSYEQC
TRBJ2-1,TRBV7-2,ASSYSGQETYNEQF
TRBJ1-1,TRBV6-4,ASTDPDRGEGTEAF
TRBJ1-1,TRBV28,ASIPTPGGTEAF
TRBJ2-7,TRBV13,ASSLGGWVVEQY